These T cell receptor beta chains were read from a single sample in a study of blood T cell repertoires in COVID-19. Assay: immunoSEQ multiplex PCR; the TCRdb copy retains only in-frame clones and omits some. Of about 300,000 clones in the sample, around four fifths were seen once. The source material was peripheral blood. These receptors were taken from a woman in her fifties or sixties with acute or convalescent COVID-19. The CDR3 runs from the conserved cysteine through the conserved F or W. Each record gives: clone size, CDR3 length, V gene, J gene, D gene, CDR3 DNA, CDR3 protein. D genes are given only for firm matches. For some rows the clone size is stated as once, few or many, or as a class when expanded; others skip it.

-	15	TRBV4-1	TRBJ2-7	TRBD2	TGCGCCAGCAGTTCTACTAGCGGGAGGTCCTACGAGCAGTACTTC	CASSSTSGRSYEQYF
once	18	TRBV9	TRBJ1-1	TRBD1	TGTGCCAGCAGCGTAGGAGGACAGGGGGTTTTGAGGGACACTGAAGCTTTCTTT	CASSVGGQGVLRDTEAFF
-	14	TRBV7-2	TRBJ1-1	-	TGTGCCAGCAGCGCCACACAGGGTTACACTGAAGCTTTCTTT	CASSATQGYTEAFF
-	13	TRBV7-9	TRBJ2-3	TRBD2	TGTGCCAGCTCGCTAGCGGGGGGGGATACGCAGTATTTT	CASSLAGGDTQYF
-	14	TRBV10-3	TRBJ2-5	TRBD2	TGTGCCATCAGTGAGTCCGCGGGAGAAGTTCCCCAGTACTTC	CAISESAGEVPQYF
-	15	TRBV11-3	TRBJ1-4	TRBD1	TGTGCCAGCAGCCCCCCCGGGACAGCCCATGAAAAACTGTTTTTT	CASSPPGTAHEKLFF
-	15	TRBV5-1	TRBJ1-1	-	TGCGCCAGCAGCTTGGTAGAGGCAATTAACACTGAAGCTTTCTTT	CASSLVEAINTEAFF
-	14	TRBV2	TRBJ1-6	TRBD1	TGTGCCAGCAGCCCTTCGACAGGGAATTCACCCCTCCACTTT	CASSPSTGNSPLHF
-	16	TRBV14	TRBJ1-2	TRBD1	TGTGCCAGCAGCCCAACAACAGGGGGCTGGAGCTATGGCTACACCTTC	CASSPTTGGWSYGYTF
-	15	TRBV4-3	TRBJ1-4	-	TGCGCCAGCAGCCAAGGACAGGCGGAACATGAAAAACTGTTTTTT	CASSQGQAEHEKLFF
few	15	TRBV21-1	TRBJ1-3	-	TGTGCCAGCAGACCCCAGACAGAAACTGGAAACACCATATATTTT	CASRPQTETGNTIYF
-	16	TRBV7-8	TRBJ2-4	-	TGTGCCAGCAGCCCGCGGCGCACCGCGGCCAAAAACATTCAGTACTTC	CASSPRRTAAKNIQYF